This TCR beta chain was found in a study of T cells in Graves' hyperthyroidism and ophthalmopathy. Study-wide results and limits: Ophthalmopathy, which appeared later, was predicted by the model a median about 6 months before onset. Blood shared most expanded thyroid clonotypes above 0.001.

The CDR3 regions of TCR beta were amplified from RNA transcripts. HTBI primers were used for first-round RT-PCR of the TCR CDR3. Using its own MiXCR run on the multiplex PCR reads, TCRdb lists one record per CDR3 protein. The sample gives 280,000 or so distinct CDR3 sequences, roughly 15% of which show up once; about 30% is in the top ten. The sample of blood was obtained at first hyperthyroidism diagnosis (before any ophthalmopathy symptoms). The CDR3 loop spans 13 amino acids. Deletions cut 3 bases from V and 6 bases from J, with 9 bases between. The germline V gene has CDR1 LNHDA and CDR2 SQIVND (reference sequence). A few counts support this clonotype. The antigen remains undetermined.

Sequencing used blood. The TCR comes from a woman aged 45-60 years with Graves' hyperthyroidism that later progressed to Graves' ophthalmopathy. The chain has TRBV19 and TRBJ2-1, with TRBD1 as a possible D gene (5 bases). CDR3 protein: CASSMSGANEQFF. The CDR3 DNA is TGTGCCAGTAGTATGAGTGGGGCCAATGAGCAGTTCTTC.